This T cell receptor (beta chain) is drawn from a study of breast tumors, draining lymph nodes, adjacent tissues. General study findings and limits: Tumor repertoires ranked between lymph nodes and nontumor tissue in diversity, with V and J gene preferences.

This CDR3 is built from 16 residues. Germline loops: CDR1 SGHVS, CDR2 FQNEAQ. This clonotype occurred many times. Its antigen is unidentified. The germline gene is not matched at one end of the junction; a read error may be the cause. The lymph nodes were axillary draining lymph nodes from breast cancer patients. In TCRdb, the multiplex PCR reads were re-called with MiXCR into one record per CDR3 protein. The sample carries about 200,000 distinct CDR3 sequences, about 34% recorded once. This chain connects TRBV7-8 to TRBJ2-5; the match to TRBD2 covers 8 bases. This TCR derives from a female donor with breast cancer. Some clones in this sample may be carry-over from other donors' samples. Sequenced input: axillary lymph node tissue. The CDR3 sequence is CASTLNVAGRQETQYF. The CDR3 nucleotides read TGTGCCAGCACCTTAAACGTAGCGGGGCGGCAAGAGACCCAGTACTTC.